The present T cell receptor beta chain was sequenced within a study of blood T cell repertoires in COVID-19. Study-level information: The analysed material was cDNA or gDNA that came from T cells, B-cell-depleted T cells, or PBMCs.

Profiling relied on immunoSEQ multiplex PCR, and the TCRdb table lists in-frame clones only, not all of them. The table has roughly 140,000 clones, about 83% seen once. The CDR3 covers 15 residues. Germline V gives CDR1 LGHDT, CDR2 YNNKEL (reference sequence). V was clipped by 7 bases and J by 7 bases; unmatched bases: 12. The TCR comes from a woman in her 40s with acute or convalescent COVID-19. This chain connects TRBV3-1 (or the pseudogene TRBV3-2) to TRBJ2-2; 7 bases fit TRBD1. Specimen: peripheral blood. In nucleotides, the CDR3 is TGTGCCAGCACCTCTCGAGGGACAGCCGGCGGGGAGCTGTTTTTT. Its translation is CASTSRGTAGGELFF.